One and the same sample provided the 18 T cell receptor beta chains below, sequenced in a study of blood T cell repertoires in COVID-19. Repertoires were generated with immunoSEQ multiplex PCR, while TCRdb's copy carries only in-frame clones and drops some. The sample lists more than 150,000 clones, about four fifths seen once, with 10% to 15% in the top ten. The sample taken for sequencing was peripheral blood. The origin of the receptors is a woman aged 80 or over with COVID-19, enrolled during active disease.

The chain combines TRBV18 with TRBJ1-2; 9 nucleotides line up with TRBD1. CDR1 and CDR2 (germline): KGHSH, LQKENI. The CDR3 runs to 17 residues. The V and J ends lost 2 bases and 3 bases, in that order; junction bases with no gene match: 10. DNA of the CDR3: TGTGCCAGCTCACCAGCGGACAGGGGTCCTCCGGACTATGGCTACACCTTC. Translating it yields CASSPADRGPPDYGYTF.

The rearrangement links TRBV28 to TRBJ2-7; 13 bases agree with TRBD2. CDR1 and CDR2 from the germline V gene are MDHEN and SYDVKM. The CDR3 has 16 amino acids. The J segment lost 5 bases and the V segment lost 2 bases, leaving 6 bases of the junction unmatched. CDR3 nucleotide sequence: TGTGCCAGCAGTTTAGCCCGGACTAGCGGGAGAAACGAGCAGTACTTC. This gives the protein CASSLARTSGRNEQYF. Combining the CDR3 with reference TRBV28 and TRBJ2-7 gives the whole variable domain DVKVTQSSRYLVKRTGEKVFLECVQDMDHENMFWYRQDPGLGLRLIYFSYDVKMKEKGDIPEGYSVSREKKERFSLILESASTNQTSMYLCASSLARTSGRNEQYFGPGTRLTVT.

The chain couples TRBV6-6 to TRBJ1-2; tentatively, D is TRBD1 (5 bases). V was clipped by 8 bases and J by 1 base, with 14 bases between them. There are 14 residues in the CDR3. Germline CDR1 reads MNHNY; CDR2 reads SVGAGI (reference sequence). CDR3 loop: CASHASDSNYGYTF. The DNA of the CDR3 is TGTGCCAGCCACGCGTCAGACAGTAACTATGGCTACACCTTC.

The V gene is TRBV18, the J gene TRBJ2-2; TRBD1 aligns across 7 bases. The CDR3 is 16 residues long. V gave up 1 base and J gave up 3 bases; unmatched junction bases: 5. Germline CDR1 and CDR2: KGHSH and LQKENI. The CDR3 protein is CASSPQQGSDTGELFF. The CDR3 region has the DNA TGTGCCAGCTCACCACAACAGGGGTCTGACACCGGGGAGCTGTTTTTT. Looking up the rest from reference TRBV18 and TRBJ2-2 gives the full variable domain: NAGVMQNPRHLVRRRGQEARLRCSPMKGHSHVYWYRQLPEEGLKFMVYLQKENIIDESGMPKERFSAEFPKEGPSILRIQQVVRGDSAAYFCASSPQQGSDTGELFFGEGSRLTVL.

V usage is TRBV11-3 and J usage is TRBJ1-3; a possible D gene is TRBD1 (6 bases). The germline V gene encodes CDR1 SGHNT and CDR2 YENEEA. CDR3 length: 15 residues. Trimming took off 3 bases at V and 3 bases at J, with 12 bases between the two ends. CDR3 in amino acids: CASSFPGAGGNTIYF. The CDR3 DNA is TGTGCCAGCAGCTTCCCAGGGGCTGGTGGAAACACCATATATTTT.

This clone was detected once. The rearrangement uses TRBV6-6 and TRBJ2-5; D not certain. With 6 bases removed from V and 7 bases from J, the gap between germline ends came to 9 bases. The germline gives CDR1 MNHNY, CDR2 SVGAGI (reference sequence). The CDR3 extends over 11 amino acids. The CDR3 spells CASSPSGTQYF. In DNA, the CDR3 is TGTGCCAGCAGCCCGTCGGGGACCCAGTACTTC.

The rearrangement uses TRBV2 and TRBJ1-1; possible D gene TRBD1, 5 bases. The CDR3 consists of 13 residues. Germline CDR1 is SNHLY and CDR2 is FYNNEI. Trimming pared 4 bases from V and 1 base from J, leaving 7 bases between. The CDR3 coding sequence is TGTGCCAGCAGTGGAGACAGGAACACTGAAGCTTTCTTT. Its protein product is CASSGDRNTEAFF.

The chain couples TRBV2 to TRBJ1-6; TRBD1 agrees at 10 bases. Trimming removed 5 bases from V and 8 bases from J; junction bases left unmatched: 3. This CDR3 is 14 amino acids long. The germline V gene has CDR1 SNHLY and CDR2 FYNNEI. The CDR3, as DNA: TGTGCCAGCAGTCGGGACAGGGGCTATTCACCCCTCCACTTT. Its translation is CASSRDRGYSPLHF.

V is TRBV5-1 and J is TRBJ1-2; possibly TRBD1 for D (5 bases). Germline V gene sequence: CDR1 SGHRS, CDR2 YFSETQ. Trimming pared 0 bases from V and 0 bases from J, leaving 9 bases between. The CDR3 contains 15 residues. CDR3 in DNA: TGCGCCAGCAGCTTGGTTGCAGGGCCTAACTATGGCTACACCTTC. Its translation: CASSLVAGPNYGYTF.

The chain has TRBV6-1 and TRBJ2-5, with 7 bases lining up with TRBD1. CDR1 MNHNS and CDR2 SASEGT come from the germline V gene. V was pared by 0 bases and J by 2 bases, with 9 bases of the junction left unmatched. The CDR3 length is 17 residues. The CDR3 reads CASSEALPPGGQETQYF. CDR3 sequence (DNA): TGTGCCAGCAGTGAAGCGCTTCCCCCAGGGGGTCAAGAGACCCAGTACTTC.

This chain's CDR3 is CASSWRGTDEQFF. In nucleotides, the CDR3 is TGCGCCAGCAGCTGGCGGGGGACCGATGAGCAGTTCTTC. The genes are TRBV5-1 and TRBJ2-1; 7 bases line up with TRBD2. The CDR3 spans 13 residues. The V and J ends lost 3 bases and 8 bases, in that order; junction bases with no gene match: 5. Germline V gene sequence: CDR1 SGHRS, CDR2 YFSETQ. Combining the CDR3 with reference TRBV5-1 and TRBJ2-1 gives the whole variable domain KAGVTQTPRYLIKTRGQQVTLSCSPISGHRSVSWYQQTPGQGLQFLFEYFSETQRNKGNFPGRFSGRQFSNSRSEMNVSTLELGDSALYLCASSWRGTDEQFFGPGTRLTVL.

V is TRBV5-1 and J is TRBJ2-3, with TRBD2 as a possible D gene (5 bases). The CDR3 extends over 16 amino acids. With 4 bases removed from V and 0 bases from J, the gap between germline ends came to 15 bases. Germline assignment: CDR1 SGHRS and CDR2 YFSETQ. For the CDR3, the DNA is TGCGCCAGCAGCGTGGGTAGCAGGACTAGCACAGATACGCAGTATTTT. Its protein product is CASSVGSRTSTDTQYF.

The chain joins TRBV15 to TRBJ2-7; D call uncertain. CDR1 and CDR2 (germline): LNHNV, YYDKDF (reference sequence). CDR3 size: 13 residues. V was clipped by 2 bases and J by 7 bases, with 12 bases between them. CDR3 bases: TGTGCCACCAGCAGACTCCTCTGGAGTGAGCAGTACTTC. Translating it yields CATSRLLWSEQYF.

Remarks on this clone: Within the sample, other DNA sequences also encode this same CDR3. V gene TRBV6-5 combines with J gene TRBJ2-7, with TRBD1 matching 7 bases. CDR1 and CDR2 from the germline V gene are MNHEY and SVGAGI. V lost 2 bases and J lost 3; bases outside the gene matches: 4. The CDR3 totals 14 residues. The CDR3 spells CASSYSRDSYEQYF. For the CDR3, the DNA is TGTGCCAGCAGTTACAGCCGGGACAGCTACGAGCAGTACTTC.

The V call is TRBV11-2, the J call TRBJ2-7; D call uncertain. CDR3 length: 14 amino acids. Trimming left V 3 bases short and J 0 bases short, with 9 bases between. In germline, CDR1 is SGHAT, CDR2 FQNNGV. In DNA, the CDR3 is TGTGCCAGCAGCTTTTTTACCAGCTCCTACGAGCAGTACTTC. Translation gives CASSFFTSSYEQYF.

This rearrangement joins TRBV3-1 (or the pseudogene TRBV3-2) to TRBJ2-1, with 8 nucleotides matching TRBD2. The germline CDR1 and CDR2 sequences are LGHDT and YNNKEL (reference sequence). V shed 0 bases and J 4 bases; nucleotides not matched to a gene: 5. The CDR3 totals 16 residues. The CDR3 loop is CASSQESGRTYNEQFF. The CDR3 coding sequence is TGTGCCAGCAGCCAAGAAAGCGGGAGAACATACAATGAGCAGTTCTTC.

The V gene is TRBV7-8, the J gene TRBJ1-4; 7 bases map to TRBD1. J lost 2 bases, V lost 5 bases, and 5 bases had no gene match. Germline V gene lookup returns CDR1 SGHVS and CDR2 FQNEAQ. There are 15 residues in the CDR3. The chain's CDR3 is CASSPKTGTNEKLFF. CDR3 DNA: TGTGCCAGCAGCCCGAAGACAGGGACTAATGAAAAACTGTTTTTT.

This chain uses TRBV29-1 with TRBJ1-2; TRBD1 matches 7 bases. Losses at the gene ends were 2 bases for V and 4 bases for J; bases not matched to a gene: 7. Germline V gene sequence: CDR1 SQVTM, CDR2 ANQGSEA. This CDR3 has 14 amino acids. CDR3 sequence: CSVERQGIGYGYTF. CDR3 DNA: TGCAGCGTTGAAAGACAGGGCATTGGCTATGGCTACACCTTC.